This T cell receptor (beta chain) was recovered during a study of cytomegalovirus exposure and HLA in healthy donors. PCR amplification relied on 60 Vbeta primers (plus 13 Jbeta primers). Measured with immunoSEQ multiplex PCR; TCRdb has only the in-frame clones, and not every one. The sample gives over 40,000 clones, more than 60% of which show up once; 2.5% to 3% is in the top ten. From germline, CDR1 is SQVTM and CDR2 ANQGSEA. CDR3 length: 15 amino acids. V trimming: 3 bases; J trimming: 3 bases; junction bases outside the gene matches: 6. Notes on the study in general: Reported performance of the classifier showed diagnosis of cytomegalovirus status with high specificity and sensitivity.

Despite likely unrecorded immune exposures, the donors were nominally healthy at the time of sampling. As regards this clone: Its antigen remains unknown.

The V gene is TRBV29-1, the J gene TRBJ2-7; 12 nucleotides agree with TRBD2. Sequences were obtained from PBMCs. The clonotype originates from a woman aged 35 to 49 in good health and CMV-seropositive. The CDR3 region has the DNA TGCAGCGTTGATACGACTAGCGGGGGCCACTACGAGCAGTACTTC. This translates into CSVDTTSGGHYEQYF.